This TCR beta chain is from a study of CD8+ T cells in alopecia areata. Turning to the study itself: For 6 to 18 months, tofacitinib was taken, and 6 months off drug followed.

As to treatment: oral pan-JAK inhibitor, 5-10 mg twice daily. Reverse transcription of extracted RNA yielded cDNA, which provided the sequencing template. Using immunoSEQ multiplex PCR, the repertoire was profiled, and TCRdb retains in-frame clones only, with some absent. This table holds about 180,000 clones, approximately 50% found once. Regarding the study as a whole: Whether baseline CD8+ expansion is linked to response remains uncertain, given a single nonresponder.

This clone has just a few counts. Its target is not known. The specimen comprised CD8+ T cells sorted from blood, sampled at week 52, from a patient treated with tofacitinib. This TCR came from a human donor with alopecia areata.

Written as DNA, the CDR3 is TGTGCCAGCAGTTTATCGGCCGGGACAGGGACCTACGAGCAGTACTTC. Translated, it gives CASSLSAGTGTYEQYF. This chain joins TRBV27 and TRBJ2-7, with 9 positions matching TRBD1. The V segment lost 0 bases and the J segment 2 bases; nucleotides outside the gene matches: 5. The length of the CDR3 is 16 residues. Germline V gene sequence: CDR1 MNHEY, CDR2 SMNVEV (reference sequence).